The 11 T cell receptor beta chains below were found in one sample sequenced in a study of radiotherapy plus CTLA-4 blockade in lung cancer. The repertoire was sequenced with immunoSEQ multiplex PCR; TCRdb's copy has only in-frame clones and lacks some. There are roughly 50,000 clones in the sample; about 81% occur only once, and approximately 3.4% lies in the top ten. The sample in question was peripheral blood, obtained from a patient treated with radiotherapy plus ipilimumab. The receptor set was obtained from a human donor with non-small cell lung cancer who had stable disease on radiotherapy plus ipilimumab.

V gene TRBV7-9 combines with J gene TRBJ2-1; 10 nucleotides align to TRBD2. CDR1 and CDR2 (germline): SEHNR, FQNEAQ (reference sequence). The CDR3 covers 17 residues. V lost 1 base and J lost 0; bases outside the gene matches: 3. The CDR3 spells CASSLGSGRSSYNEQFF. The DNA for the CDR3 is TGTGCCAGCAGCTTAGGTAGCGGGAGGAGCTCCTACAATGAGCAGTTCTTC.

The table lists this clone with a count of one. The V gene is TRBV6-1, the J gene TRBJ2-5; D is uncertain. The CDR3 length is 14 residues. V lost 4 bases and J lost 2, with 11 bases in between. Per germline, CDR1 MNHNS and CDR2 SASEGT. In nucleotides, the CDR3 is TGTGCCAGCAGTGTCGGAGTGTATCAAGAGACCCAGTACTTC. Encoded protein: CASSVGVYQETQYF.

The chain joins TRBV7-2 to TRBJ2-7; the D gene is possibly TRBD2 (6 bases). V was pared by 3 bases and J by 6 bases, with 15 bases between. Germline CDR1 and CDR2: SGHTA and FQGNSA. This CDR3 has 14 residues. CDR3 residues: CASSLGGEPGEQYF. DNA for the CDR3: TGTGCCAGCAGCTTGGGCGGGGAGCCAGGCGAGCAGTACTTC. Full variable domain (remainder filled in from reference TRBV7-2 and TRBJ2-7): GAGVSQSPSNKVTEKGKDVELRCDPISGHTALYWYRQSLGQGLEFLIYFQGNSAPDKSGLPSDRFSAERTGGSVSTLTIQRTQQEDSAVYLCASSLGGEPGEQYFGPGTRLTVT.

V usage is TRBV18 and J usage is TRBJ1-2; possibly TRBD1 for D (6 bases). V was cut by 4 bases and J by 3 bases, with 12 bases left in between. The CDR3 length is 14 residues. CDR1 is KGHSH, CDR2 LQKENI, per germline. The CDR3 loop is CASSQQGGDYGYTF. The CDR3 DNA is TGTGCCAGCTCACAACAGGGAGGGGACTATGGCTACACCTTC.

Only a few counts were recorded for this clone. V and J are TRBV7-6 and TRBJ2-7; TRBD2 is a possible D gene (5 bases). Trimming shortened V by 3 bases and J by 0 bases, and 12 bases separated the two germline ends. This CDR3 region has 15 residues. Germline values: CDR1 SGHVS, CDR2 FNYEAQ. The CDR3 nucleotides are TGTGCCAGCAGCTTGTCCGGGAAATCCTCCTACGAGCAGTACTTC. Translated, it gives CASSLSGKSSYEQYF.

CDR3 residues: CASSIRTGSYEQYF. In DNA, the CDR3 is TGTGCCAGTAGTATACGGACAGGGTCCTACGAGCAGTACTTC. The rearrangement links TRBV19 to TRBJ2-7, with TRBD1 identical over 8 bases. Germline loops: CDR1 LNHDA, CDR2 SQIVND (reference sequence). CDR3 length equals 14 residues. Germline trimming cut 2 bases from V and 1 base from J; bases unmatched to any gene: 1.

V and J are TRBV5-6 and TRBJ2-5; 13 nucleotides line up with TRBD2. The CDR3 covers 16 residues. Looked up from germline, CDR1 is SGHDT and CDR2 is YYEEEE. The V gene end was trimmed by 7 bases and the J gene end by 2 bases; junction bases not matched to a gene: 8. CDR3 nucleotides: TGTGCCAGCGGGGGACTAGCGGGATTGCGGCAAGAGACCCAGTACTTC. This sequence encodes CASGGLAGLRQETQYF.

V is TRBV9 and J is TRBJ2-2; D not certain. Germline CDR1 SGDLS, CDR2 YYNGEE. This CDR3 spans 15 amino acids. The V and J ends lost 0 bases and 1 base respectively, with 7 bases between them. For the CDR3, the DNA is TGTGCCAGCAGCGTAGATTCCAGGAACACCGGGGAGCTGTTTTTT. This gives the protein CASSVDSRNTGELFF.

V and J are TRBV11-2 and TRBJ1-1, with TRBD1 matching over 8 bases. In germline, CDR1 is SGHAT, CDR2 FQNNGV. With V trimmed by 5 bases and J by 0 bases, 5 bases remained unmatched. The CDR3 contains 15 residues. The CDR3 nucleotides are TGTGCCAGCAGCCGAGCGGGACAGGTGAACACTGAAGCTTTCTTT. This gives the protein CASSRAGQVNTEAFF.

CDR3 bases: TGTGCCAGCAGCTTAAGCACAGCGGGAACAGCGATACGCACAGATACGCAGTATTTT. It yields the protein CASSLSTAGTAIRTDTQYF. This sequence joins TRBV7-3 and TRBJ2-3; 7 bases are a match to TRBD2. Trimming at V came to 1 base and at J to 1 base, leaving 14 bases not matched to a gene. The CDR3 length is 19 residues. Germline V gene data show CDR1 as SGHTA and CDR2 as FQGTGA. The complete variable domain, with remaining parts taken from reference TRBV7-3 and TRBJ2-3, reads GAGVSQTPSNKVTEKGKYVELRCDPISGHTALYWYRQSLGQGPEFLIYFQGTGAADDSGLPNDRFFAVRPEGSVSTLKIQRTERGDSAVYLCASSLSTAGTAIRTDTQYFGPGTRLTVL.

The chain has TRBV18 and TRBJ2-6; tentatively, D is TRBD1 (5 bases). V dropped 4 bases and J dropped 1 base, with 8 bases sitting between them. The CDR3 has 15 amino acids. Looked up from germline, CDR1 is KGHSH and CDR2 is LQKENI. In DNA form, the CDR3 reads TGTGCCAGCTCACGAGACAGTTCTGGGGCCAACGTCCTGACTTTC. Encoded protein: CASSRDSSGANVLTF.